This T cell receptor beta chain stems from a study of blood T cells in healthy people across ages. Overall study: Capture via template switching afforded approximately one barcoded beta molecule per two T cells. Points from the study as a whole: A roughly linear fall in TCR beta diversity per million T cells was seen with increasing age. The percentage of naive T cells correlated strongly with TCR beta diversity.

Per individual sample, total RNA of at least 6 micrograms was extracted. The germline CDR1 and CDR2 sequences are SEHNR and FQNEAQ (reference sequence). The CDR3 covers 11 residues. The V and J ends lost 2 bases and 12 bases respectively, with 8 bases between them. For this clonotype: No antigen is known for it.

Primers used in a second PCR of about 6 to 12 cycles were a sample-barcoded 5' primer and a J-beta primer mix. TCRdb re-analysed the 5' RACE reads in MiXCR, keeping a single row per CDR3 protein. The table includes 750,000 to 950,000 distinct CDR3 sequences, 53% detected once. Sequenced sample: blood. The source is a man older than 75 in good health. V gene TRBV7-9 combines with J gene TRBJ2-1; D remains unclear. CDR3: CASSLSSGQFF. In DNA, the CDR3 is TGTGCCAGCAGCTTATCGTCCGGGCAGTTCTTC.